In its sample, the clone carrying this T cell receptor (beta chain) was seen once. This sample is part of a study of blood T cell repertoires in COVID-19. Libraries were prepared by immunoSEQ multiplex PCR; TCRdb keeps only in-frame clonotypes and omits some of them. Counted here are 97,000 or so clones, 70% to 90% occurring once; the ten biggest clones make up under 2.5%. With 4 bases clipped from V and 4 bases from J, the junction kept 5 bases outside the gene matches. The CDR3 contains 14 residues. The V gene's germline CDR1 is SGHNT and CDR2 YENEEA. V and J are TRBV11-3 and TRBJ2-3; TRBD2 agrees at 7 bases. The source material was peripheral blood. The TCR comes from a middle-aged man with active COVID-19. Here the CDR3 DNA reads TGTGCCAGCAGCTCCGGACTAGTAGCAGATACGCAGTATTTT. It encodes CASSSGLVADTQYF.